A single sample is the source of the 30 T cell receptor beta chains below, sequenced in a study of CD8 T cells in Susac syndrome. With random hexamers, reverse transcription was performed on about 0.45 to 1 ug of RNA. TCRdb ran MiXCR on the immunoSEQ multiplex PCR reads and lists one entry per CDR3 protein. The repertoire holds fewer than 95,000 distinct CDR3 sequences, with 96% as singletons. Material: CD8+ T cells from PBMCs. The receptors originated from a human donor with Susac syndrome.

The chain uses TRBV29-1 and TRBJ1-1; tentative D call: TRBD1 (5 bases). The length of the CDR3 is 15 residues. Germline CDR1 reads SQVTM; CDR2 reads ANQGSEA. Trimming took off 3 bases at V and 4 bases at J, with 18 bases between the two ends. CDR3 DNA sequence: TGCAGCGTTGATGGGGTTTGGGGGGGGACCACTGAAGCTTTCTTT. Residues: CSVDGVWGGTTEAFF.

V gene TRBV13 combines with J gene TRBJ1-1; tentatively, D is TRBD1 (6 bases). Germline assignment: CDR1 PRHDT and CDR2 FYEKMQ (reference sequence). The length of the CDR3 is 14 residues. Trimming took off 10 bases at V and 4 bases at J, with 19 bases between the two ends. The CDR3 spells CANSRLGASTEAFF. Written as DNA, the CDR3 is TGTGCCAACAGTAGGCTGGGGGCAAGCACTGAAGCTTTCTTT.

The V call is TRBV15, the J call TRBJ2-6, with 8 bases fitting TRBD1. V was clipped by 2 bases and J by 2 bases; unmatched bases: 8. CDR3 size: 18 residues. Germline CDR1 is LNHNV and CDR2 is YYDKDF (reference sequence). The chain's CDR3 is CATSRYGQGTAGANVLTF. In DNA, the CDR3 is TGTGCCACCAGCAGATACGGACAGGGAACAGCTGGGGCCAACGTCCTGACTTTC.

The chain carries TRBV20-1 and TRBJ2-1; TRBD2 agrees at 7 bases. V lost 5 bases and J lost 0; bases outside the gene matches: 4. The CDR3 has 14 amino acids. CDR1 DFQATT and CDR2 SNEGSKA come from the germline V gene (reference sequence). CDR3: CSARSGVSYNEQFF. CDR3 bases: TGCAGTGCTCGAAGCGGGGTCTCCTACAATGAGCAGTTCTTC.

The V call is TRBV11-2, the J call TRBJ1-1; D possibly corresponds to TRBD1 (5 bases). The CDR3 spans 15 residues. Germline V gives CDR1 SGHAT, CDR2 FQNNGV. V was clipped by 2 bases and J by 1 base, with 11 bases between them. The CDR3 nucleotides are TGTGCCAGCAGCTTAATGGGGGTTGGGAACACTGAAGCTTTCTTT. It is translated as CASSLMGVGNTEAFF.

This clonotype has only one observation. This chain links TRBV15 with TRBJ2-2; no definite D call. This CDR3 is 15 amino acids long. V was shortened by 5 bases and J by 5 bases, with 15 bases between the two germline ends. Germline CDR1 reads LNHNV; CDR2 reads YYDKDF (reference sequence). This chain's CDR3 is CATSSGRARTGELFF. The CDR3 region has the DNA TGTGCCACCAGCTCCGGAAGGGCCAGGACCGGGGAGCTGTTTTTT.

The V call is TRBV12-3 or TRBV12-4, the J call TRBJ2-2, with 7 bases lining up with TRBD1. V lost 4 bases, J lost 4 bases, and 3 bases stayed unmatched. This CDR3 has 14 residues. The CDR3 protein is CASSSNRGTGELFF. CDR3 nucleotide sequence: TGTGCCAGCAGTTCCAACAGGGGCACCGGGGAGCTGTTTTTT.

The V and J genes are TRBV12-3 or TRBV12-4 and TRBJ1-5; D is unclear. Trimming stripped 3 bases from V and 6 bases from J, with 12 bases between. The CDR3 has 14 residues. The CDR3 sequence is CASSFLSVGQPQHF. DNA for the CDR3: TGTGCCAGCAGTTTCCTGAGCGTCGGTCAGCCCCAGCATTTT.

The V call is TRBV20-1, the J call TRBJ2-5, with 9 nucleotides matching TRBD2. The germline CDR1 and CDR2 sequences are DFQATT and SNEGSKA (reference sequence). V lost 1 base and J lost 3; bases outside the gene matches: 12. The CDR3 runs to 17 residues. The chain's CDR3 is CSARVLEAGGPEETQYF. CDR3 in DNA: TGCAGTGCTAGAGTACTAGAAGCGGGGGGACCCGAAGAGACCCAGTACTTC.

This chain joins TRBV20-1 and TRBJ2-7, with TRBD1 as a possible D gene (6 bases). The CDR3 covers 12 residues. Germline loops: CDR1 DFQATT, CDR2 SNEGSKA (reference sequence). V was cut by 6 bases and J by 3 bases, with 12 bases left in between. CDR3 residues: CSARGNGYEQYF. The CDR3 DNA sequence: TGCAGTGCAAGGGGGAATGGCTACGAGCAGTACTTC.

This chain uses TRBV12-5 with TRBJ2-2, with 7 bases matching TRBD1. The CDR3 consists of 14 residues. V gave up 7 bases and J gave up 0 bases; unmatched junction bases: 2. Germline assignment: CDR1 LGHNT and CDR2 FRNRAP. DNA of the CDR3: TGTGCTAGTGCTGACAGGGCGAACACCGGGGAGCTGTTTTTT. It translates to CASADRANTGELFF.

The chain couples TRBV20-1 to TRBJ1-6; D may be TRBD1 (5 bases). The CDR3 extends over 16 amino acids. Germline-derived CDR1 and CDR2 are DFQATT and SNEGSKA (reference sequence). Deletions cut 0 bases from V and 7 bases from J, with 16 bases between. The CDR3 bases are TGCAGTGCTAGAGATCTCCGGGGCTCGGGGAATTCACCCCTCCACTTT. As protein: CSARDLRGSGNSPLHF.

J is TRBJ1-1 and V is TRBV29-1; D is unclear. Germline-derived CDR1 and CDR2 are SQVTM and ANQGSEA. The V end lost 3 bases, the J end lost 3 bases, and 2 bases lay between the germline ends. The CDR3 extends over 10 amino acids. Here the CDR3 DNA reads TGCAGCGTTGAGGACACTGAAGCTTTCTTT. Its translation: CSVEDTEAFF.

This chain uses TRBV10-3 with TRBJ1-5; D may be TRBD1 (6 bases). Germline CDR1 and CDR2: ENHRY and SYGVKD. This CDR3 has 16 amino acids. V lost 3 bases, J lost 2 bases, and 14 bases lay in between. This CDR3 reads CAISERGGSGNQPQHF. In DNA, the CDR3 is TGTGCCATCAGTGAAAGGGGGGGTAGCGGCAATCAGCCCCAGCATTTT.

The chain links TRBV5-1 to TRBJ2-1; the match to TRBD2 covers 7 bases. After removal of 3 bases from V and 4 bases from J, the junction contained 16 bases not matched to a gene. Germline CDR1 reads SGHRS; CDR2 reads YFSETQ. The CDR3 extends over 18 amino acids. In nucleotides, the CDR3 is TGCGCCAGCAGCTGGGGGACTATTGGCGGGGGAAAATACAATGAGCAGTTCTTC. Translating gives CASSWGTIGGGKYNEQFF.

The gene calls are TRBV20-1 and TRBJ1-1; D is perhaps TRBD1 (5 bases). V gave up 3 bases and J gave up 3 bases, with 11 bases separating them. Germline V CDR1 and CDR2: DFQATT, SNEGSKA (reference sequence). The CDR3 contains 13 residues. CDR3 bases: TGCAGTGCTAGGAACAGAGGGGACACTGAAGCTTTCTTT. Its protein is CSARNRGDTEAFF.

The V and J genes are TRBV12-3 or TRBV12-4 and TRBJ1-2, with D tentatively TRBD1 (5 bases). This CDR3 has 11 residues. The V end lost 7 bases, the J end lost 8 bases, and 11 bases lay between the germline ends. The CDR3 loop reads CASTAGHGYTF. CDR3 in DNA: TGTGCCAGCACTGCAGGGCACGGCTACACCTTC.

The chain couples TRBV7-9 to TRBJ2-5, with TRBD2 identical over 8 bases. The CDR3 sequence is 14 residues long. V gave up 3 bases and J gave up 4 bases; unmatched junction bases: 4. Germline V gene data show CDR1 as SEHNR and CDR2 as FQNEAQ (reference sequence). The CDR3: CASSFASGGETQYF. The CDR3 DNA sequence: TGTGCCAGCAGCTTCGCGAGCGGGGGAGAGACCCAGTACTTC.

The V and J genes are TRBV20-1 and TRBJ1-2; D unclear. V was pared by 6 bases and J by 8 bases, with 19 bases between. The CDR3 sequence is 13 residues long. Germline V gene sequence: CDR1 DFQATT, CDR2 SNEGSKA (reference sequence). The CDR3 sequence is CSAPLQPSRGYTF. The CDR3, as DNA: TGCAGTGCCCCTCTACAGCCAAGTAGGGGCTACACCTTC.

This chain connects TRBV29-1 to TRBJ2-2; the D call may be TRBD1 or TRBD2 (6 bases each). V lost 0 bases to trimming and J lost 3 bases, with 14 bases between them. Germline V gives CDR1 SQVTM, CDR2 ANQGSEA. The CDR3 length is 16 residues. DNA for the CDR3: TGCAGCGTTGAAGATACGAAGGGGGAGGACACCGGGGAGCTGTTTTTT. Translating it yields CSVEDTKGEDTGELFF.

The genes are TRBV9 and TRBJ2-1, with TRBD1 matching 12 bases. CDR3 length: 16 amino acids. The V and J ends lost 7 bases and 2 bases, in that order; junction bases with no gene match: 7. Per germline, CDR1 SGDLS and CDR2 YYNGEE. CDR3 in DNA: TGTGCCAGCGGCTTGGGGACAGGGGGCGCCTACAATGAGCAGTTCTTC. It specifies CASGLGTGGAYNEQFF.

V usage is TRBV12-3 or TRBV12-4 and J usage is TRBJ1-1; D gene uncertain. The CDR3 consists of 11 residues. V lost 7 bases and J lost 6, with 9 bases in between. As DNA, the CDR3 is TGTGCCAGCACCCTCAGCTCTGAAGCTTTCTTT. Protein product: CASTLSSEAFF.

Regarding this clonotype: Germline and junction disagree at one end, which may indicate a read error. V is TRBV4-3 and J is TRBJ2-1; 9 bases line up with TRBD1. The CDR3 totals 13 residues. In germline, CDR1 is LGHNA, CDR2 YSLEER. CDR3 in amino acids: CASSKPGQGPSSF. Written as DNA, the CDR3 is TGCGCCAGCAGCAAGCCGGGACAGGGTCCCTCCTCCTTC.

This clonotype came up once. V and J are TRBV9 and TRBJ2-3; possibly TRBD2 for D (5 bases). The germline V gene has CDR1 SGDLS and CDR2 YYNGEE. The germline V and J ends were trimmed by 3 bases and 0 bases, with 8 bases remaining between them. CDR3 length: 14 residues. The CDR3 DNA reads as TGTGCCAGCAGCGCCGGACTGAGCACAGATACGCAGTATTTT. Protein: CASSAGLSTDTQYF.

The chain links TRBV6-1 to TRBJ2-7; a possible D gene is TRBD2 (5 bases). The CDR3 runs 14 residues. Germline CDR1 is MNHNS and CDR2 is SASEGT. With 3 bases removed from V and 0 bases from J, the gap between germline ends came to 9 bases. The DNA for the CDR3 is TGTGCCAGCAGTGAGGGGAGCGACTCCTACGAGCAGTACTTC. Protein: CASSEGSDSYEQYF.

The CDR3: CASSLVPGQGYTEAFF. The CDR3 DNA reads as TGTGCCAGCAGCTTAGTACCCGGACAGGGGTACACTGAAGCTTTCTTT. The V and J genes are TRBV7-8 and TRBJ1-1; 9 nucleotides match TRBD1. V shed 1 base and J 3 bases; nucleotides not matched to a gene: 6. The germline gives CDR1 SGHVS, CDR2 FQNEAQ. The CDR3 spans 16 residues.

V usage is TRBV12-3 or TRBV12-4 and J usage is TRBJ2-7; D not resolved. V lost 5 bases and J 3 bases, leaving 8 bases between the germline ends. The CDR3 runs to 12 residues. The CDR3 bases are TGTGCCAGCAGTAACATTTTCTACGAGCAGTACTTC. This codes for CASSNIFYEQYF.

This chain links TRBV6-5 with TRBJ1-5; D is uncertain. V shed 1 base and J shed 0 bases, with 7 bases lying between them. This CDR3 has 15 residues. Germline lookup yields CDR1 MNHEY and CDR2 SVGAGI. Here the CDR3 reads CASSYYGDSNQPQHF. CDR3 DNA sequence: TGTGCCAGCAGTTACTACGGGGATAGCAATCAGCCCCAGCATTTT.

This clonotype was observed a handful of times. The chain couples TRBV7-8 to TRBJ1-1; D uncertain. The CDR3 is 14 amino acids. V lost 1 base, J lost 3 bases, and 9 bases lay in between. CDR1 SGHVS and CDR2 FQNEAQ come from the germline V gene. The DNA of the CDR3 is TGTGCCAGCAGCTTAGAGGGTGCCGACACTGAAGCTTTCTTT. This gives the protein CASSLEGADTEAFF.

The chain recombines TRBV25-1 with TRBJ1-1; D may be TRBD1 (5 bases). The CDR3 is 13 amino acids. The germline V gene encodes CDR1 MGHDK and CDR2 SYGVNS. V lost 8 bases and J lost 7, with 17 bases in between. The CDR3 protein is CASGISTAIEAFF. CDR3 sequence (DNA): TGTGCCAGCGGAATTTCGACAGCCATTGAAGCTTTCTTT.